These T cell receptor beta chains were read from a single sample in a study of OX40 agonist ivuxolimab in advanced cancers. The method was immunoSEQ multiplex PCR; TCRdb's version includes in-frame clones alone and lacks a portion of them. This sample has 60,000 to 70,000 clones, with roughly 85% found just once. The source was CD4+ or CD8+ T cells sorted from blood, collected in a trial of the OX40 agonist ivuxolimab. These receptor sequences come from an adult with an advanced solid tumor such as melanoma, head and neck, liver or kidney cancer. The conserved cysteine and the conserved F or W are not part of the CDR3 here. Part of the rows lack a size; the others show once, few, many or a class for expanded clones.

j_call,v_call,clone_size,cdr3_aa
TRBJ2-7,TRBV18,.,ASSPSSQPGLAGREQY
TRBJ1-1,TRBV5-5,.,ASSPGDLNTEAF
TRBJ1-1,TRBV6-5,.,ASRLNTEAF
TRBJ1-2,TRBV10-3,.,AIGDGTDYGYT
TRBJ2-7,TRBV10-3,.,AISGGTGTYEQY
TRBJ2-5,TRBV6-5,.,ASSFSREADQETQY
TRBJ1-2,TRBV5-1,.,ASSYDSLANYGYT
TRBJ1-4,TRBV7-9,.,ASIKPGPLREKLF
TRBJ2-7,TRBV7-8,once,ASSPKRIYYEQY
TRBJ2-3,TRBV18,.,ASSQPGTGGITDTQY
TRBJ2-3,TRBV7-6,.,ASSLRRLAGGMTDTQY
TRBJ2-7,TRBV19,.,ASSMGGQGAGEQY
TRBJ1-1,TRBV18,once,ASSWDRVGTEAF
TRBJ2-1,TRBV30,.,AWSVRLAGPDEQF
TRBJ2-1,TRBV7-2,few,ASSLGPDNEQF
TRBJ2-5,TRBV5-1,.,ASSLASGARGETQY
TRBJ1-1,TRBV5-4,.,ASSLRVDVNTEAF
TRBJ1-4,TRBV2,.,ASSPGSPRATNEKLF
TRBJ2-2,TRBV7-2,.,ASGGQLNTGELF
TRBJ2-3,TRBV4-3,.,ASGRLSGGTDTQY
TRBJ2-4,TRBV6-1,.,ASSAPRVAKNIQY
TRBJ1-4,TRBV7-2,.,ASSLAPNEKLF
TRBJ2-3,TRBV6-1,.,ASIREGPDTQY
TRBJ2-5,TRBV29-1,.,SVEDLEPETQY
TRBJ2-5,TRBV10-1,.,ASSEARQGAGTQY
TRBJ1-2,TRBV11-2,.,ASSLGTGRVYGYT
TRBJ1-4,TRBV10-2,once,ASSLVATNEKLF
TRBJ2-2,TRBV5-1,.,ASSLYTGELF
TRBJ1-1,TRBV5-1,.,ASSLVPDTEAF
TRBJ2-4,TRBV6-1,.,ASSEGVVRAKNIQY
TRBJ1-5,TRBV12-5,.,ASGFSSGTEHNQPQH
TRBJ1-5,TRBV6-1,.,ASQRGGGRGQPQH
TRBJ2-3,TRBV10-3,.,ATGTSGDTDTQY
TRBJ2-5,TRBV6-5,.,ASSGLAGGKETQY
TRBJ1-2,TRBV30,.,AWSVERGARGYT
TRBJ2-7,TRBV18,once,ASSASPGQASYEQY
TRBJ2-7,TRBV9,few,ASSARGGMGDIYEQY
TRBJ2-1,TRBV30,.,AWSGLAANNEQF
TRBJ1-2,TRBV5-6,.,ASRLRGVYGYT
TRBJ2-1,TRBV9,.,ASSAPGQGKGEQF
TRBJ2-3,TRBV19,.,ASSIGQDTDTQY
TRBJ1-2,TRBV7-2,.,ASSRQTYETAHGGYT
TRBJ2-5,TRBV5-1,.,ASSLTGGWETQY
TRBJ2-1,TRBV7-2,.,ASSLALGVGYNEQF
TRBJ1-2,TRBV7-8,.,ASSRGTGVNYGYT
TRBJ2-2,TRBV7-2,.,ASSLEGPGELF
TRBJ1-1,TRBV19,.,ASSIQASVAEAF
TRBJ2-1,TRBV5-5,.,ASSVDLPNEQF
TRBJ1-2,TRBV6-5,.,ASRPDRVDGYT
TRBJ2-1,TRBV10-3,.,AIKPGTSNGDEQF
TRBJ2-2,TRBV28,.,ASTAGGANTGELF
TRBJ1-1,TRBV7-9,.,ASSFLPGWDQNTEAF
TRBJ2-7,TRBV6-6,.,ASSRQGYEQY
TRBJ2-7,TRBV28,.,ASSWDRDQGYEQY
TRBJ2-1,TRBV11-3,.,ASSLESSSYNEQF
TRBJ1-2,TRBV28,.,ASRPTGGYGYT
TRBJ1-2,TRBV6-5,.,ASSRPPYGYT
TRBJ2-2,TRBV14,.,ASSQVTNTGELF
TRBJ1-1,TRBV30,.,AWSVRGEAF